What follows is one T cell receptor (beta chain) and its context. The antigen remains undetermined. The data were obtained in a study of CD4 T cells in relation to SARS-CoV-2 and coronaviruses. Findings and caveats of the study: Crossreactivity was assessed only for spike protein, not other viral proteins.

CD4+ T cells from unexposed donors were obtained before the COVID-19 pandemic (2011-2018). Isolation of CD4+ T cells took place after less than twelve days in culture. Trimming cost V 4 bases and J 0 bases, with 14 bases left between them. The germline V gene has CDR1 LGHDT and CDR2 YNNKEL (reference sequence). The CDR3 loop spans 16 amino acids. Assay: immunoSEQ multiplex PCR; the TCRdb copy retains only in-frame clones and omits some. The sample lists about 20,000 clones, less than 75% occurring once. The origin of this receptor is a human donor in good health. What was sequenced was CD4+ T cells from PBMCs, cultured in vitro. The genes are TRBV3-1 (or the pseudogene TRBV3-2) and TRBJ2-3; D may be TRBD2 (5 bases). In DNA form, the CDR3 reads TGTGCCAGCAGCCTTGGGAGCCTCCCTAGCACAGATACGCAGTATTTT. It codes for CASSLGSLPSTDTQYF.